This T cell receptor beta chain was observed in a study of T cells after yellow fever vaccination. Study-level information: For low cell numbers, libraries were made with SMART-Seq v4 Ultra Low Input.

Study-level findings and limits: Subsequent booster samples again held most clones from primary vaccination (approximately 95% CD4, over 80% CD8).

This clonotype was picked up a small number of times. 5'RACE template switching added a universal primer site and UMIs to TCR cDNA. TCRdb fed the 5' RACE reads into MiXCR, producing one record per CDR3 protein. This table holds roughly 48,000 distinct CDR3 sequences, 6% to 8.5% found once. V was pared by 4 bases and J by 7 bases, with 17 bases between. The germline CDR1 and CDR2 sequences are MGHRA and YSYEKL. The CDR3 loop spans 15 amino acids. The chain combines TRBV4-1 with TRBJ2-1; D tentatively reads TRBD1 or TRBD2 (5 bases each). Material: CD8+ T cells not binding an NS4B(214-222) dextramer, sorted from PBMCs, obtained about 41 days after the first yellow fever vaccination. The TCR sequence derives from a man in his late teens or twenties who received the YFV17D yellow fever vaccine. The CDR3 loop reads CASSPDRKWENEQFF. In DNA form, the CDR3 reads TGCGCCAGCAGCCCCGACAGAAAGTGGGAGAATGAGCAGTTCTTC.